This paragraph reports one T cell receptor beta chain. A few counts support this clonotype. Its binding antigen is unknown. The record has no base qualities; no much larger clone is one base away. The data derive from a study of identical twins listed by TCRdb under 2016. In terms of the full investigation: The study deep-sequenced TCR alpha and beta repertoires from monozygotic twins, unrelated adults of various ages and cord blood to test whether fetal clonotypes persist. Replicate twin experiments were performed at different times using different library preparation protocols to rule out contamination.

The method behind the library was 5' RACE. Instrument used: Illumina HiSeq 2000. A universal primer binding site was added through template switching, and the final cDNA carried a unique molecular identifier so that TCR cDNA molecules could be counted accurately. Specific primers in the conserved constant-segment region were used to synthesize first-strand cDNA for TCR alpha and beta chains. To control for contamination, every cDNA library carried two barcodes: a SMART-Mk sample barcode plus Illumina barcodes. TruSeq adapter sequences and Illumina sample barcodes were added in two successive PCR steps. The Illumina HiSeq platform was used with custom primers to sequence TCR alpha and beta cDNA libraries. Regarding the original processing steps: MiGEC was used to process raw reads and extract unique molecular identifiers, and MiXCR was used to find CDR3 positions. Recombination models were inferred per individual with the repgenHMM and IGoR tools using an EM algorithm. Shared clonotype analysis was performed with the tcR package in R, normalizing sharing by the product of cloneset sizes. Out-of-frame nonproductive sequences were analyzed to study raw recombination free of thymic and clonal selection effects. The raw public data were reprocessed by TCRdb itself: fastp quality trimming at Q25, MiXCR clonotype calling, in-frame beta chains only. All rows with the same CDR3 protein become a single entry with the most common DNA and genes. Here the V and J calls rest on TCRdb's processing, not on the authors' analysis. Counted in this sample were 1.5 million to 2 million distinct CDR3 sequences; more than 30% of them appeared once. 0.25% to 0.3% of the sample belongs to the ten largest clones.

For CDR1 and CDR2, the germline V gene lists SGHTS and YDEGEE. Compared with germline, V lacks 3 bases and J lacks 5 bases; bases without a gene match: 4. From its cysteine to its phenylalanine, the CDR3 spans 15 amino acids. Here the CDR3 DNA is all that survives: 45 bases in frame from base 1. Only healthy Caucasian donors were included. Results the study describes overall, beyond this receptor: Zero-insertion analyses could be partly confounded by invariant T cells such as MAIT and iNKT, though diverse VJ usage argued against such confounding for most clonotypes. The excess sharing between twins in beta out-of-frame sequences was weaker because fewer shared sequences reduced the signal-to-noise ratio. Compared with coincidental sharing between unrelated individuals, out-of-frame TCR alpha sequences shared between twins showed an excess of sequences with low generation probability. Fewer insertions were carried by abundant cord blood beta clonotypes; a weaker similar trend was observed in young adult naive repertoires, while no such trend was observed in memory repertoires. Recombination models systematically underestimated out-of-frame TCR alpha sharing in monozygotic twins but agreed with sharing between unrelated individuals. Because the same donors could not be followed over many years, the conclusions relied on cross-sectional statistical analysis.

The origin of this receptor is a newborn girl in good health. The receptor chain draws on TRBV5-8 and TRBJ2-1, with 11 bases matching TRBD1. Sequenced input: cord blood. The base sequence is TGTGCCAGCAGCTCCGGGACAGGGGGGAACAATGAGCAGTTCTTC. This is translated as CASSSGTGGNNEQFF.